This T cell receptor beta chain emerged from a study of T cell repertoires in cytomegalovirus infection. Note on this clonotype: The antigen remains undetermined.

Between the trimmed V and J ends, which lost 5 bases and 2 bases, there was a span of 15 bases. The CDR3 is made up of 15 amino acids. Germline CDR1 and CDR2: SGHTA and FQGNSA. TCRdb called the reads again in MiXCR, with one record for every CDR3 protein. The sample has approximately 500,000 distinct CDR3 sequences, 25% to 35% seen once. The sequencing here drew on cultured PBMCs, taken from culture after CMV antigen stimulation. The rearrangement links TRBV7-2 to TRBJ2-5; TRBD1 or TRBD2 may be the D gene (5 bases each). The origin of this receptor is a human donor in good health (CMV status not recorded). Some clones in this sample may be carry-over from other donors' samples. The CDR3 loop is CASSPRDALQETQYF. The CDR3, as DNA: TGTGCCAGCAGCCCTCGGGACGCCTTACAAGAGACCCAGTACTTC.